The 13 T cell receptor beta chains presented below share a single source sample, sequenced in a study of T cells after yellow fever vaccination. Via MiXCR, TCRdb re-called the 5' RACE reads, giving one row per CDR3 protein. The sample shows about 300,000 distinct CDR3 sequences, approximately 3.9% of them seen only once. The input for sequencing was PBMCs, taken 5 days after the yellow fever booster vaccination. The receptors shown here come from a man aged 18 to 35 who received the YFV17D yellow fever vaccine.

This clonotype turned up a few times. The chain is built from TRBV4-1 and TRBJ1-5, with D perhaps TRBD1 (6 bases). CDR1 and CDR2 (germline): MGHRA, YSYEKL. The CDR3 contains 14 residues. With 5 bases removed from V and 3 bases from J, the gap between germline ends came to 11 bases. CDR3 sequence: CASSDRQVNQPQHF. The CDR3, as DNA: TGCGCCAGCAGCGATAGACAGGTCAATCAGCCCCAGCATTTT.

Points on this clonotype: A much larger clone sits a single nucleotide away, making a read error possible. The gene calls are TRBV7-9 and TRBJ2-1, with D possibly matching TRBD1 (5 bases). This CDR3 spans 14 amino acids. Trimming shortened V by 8 bases and J by 3 bases, and 14 bases separated the two germline ends. CDR1 and CDR2 (germline): SEHNR, FQNEAQ (reference sequence). The CDR3 reads CASSWGASYNEQFF. Written as DNA, the CDR3 is TGTGCCAGCTCCTGGGGCGCTAGCTACAATGAGCAGTTCTTC.

This clonotype was seen ten or more times. The chain uses TRBV7-9 and TRBJ1-2; D is unclear. The CDR3 extends over 12 amino acids. Between the trimmed V and J ends, which lost 0 bases and 11 bases, there was a span of 10 bases. Germline CDR1 and CDR2: SEHNR and FQNEAQ (reference sequence). This chain's CDR3 is CASSLAMTGYTF. In DNA form, the CDR3 reads TGTGCCAGCAGCTTAGCGATGACGGGATACACCTTC.

This clonotype was detected only a few times. The chain has TRBV5-1 and TRBJ2-1; possibly TRBD1 for D (5 bases). The CDR3 loop spans 16 amino acids. V gave up 0 bases and J gave up 2 bases, with 12 bases separating them. The germline V gene encodes CDR1 SGHRS and CDR2 YFSETQ. Here the CDR3 reads CASSLAAGPPYNEQFF. The DNA of the CDR3 is TGCGCCAGCAGCTTGGCGGCAGGGCCTCCCTACAATGAGCAGTTCTTC.

This clonotype has a count of ten or more. J is TRBJ1-2 and V is TRBV7-2; TRBD1 is a possible D gene (5 bases). In germline, CDR1 is SGHTA, CDR2 FQGNSA. This CDR3 is 12 amino acids long. V dropped 4 bases and J dropped 4 bases, with 7 bases sitting between them. CDR3 coding DNA: TGTGCCAGCAGCTGGGACCTCTATGGCTACACCTTC. It is translated as CASSWDLYGYTF.

This clonotype was found many times. Written as DNA, the CDR3 is TGCGCCAGCAGCCTAACCGGACAGGTTGACAATGAGCAGTTCTTC. It is translated as CASSLTGQVDNEQFF. The rearrangement uses TRBV5-1 and TRBJ2-1, with 7 bases matching TRBD1. V gave up 4 bases and J gave up 5 bases; unmatched junction bases: 9. CDR1 is SGHRS and CDR2 is YFSETQ in the germline V gene. The CDR3 loop spans 15 amino acids.

This clonotype was counted ten times or more. The V call is TRBV11-1, the J call TRBJ2-2; D tentatively fits TRBD1 or TRBD2 (6 bases each). Trimming removed 3 bases from V and 4 bases from J, with 18 bases in between. This CDR3 is built from 17 residues. Germline CDR1 is SGHAT and CDR2 is FQDESV (reference sequence). The CDR3 region is CASSFPPGGFATGELFF. CDR3 sequence (DNA): TGTGCCAGCAGCTTTCCCCCCGGGGGCTTTGCCACCGGGGAGCTGTTTTTT.

This chain uses TRBV18 with TRBJ2-6; D is perhaps TRBD2 (6 bases). The V gene's germline CDR1 is KGHSH and CDR2 LQKENI. The germline V and J ends were trimmed by 0 bases and 0 bases, with 12 bases remaining between them. The CDR3 loop spans 18 amino acids. The CDR3 sequence is CASSPPGGPRSGANVLTF. The DNA for the CDR3 is TGTGCCAGCTCACCACCGGGAGGACCCCGCTCTGGGGCCAACGTCCTGACTTTC.

This clonotype was picked up a small number of times. The chain carries TRBV5-5 and TRBJ2-7; D is perhaps TRBD1 (5 bases). This CDR3 contains 16 residues. V was cut by 4 bases and J by 0 bases, with 17 bases left in between. CDR1 is SGHKS and CDR2 is YYEKEE in the germline V gene (reference sequence). CDR3 nucleotides: TGTGCCAGCAGCCCCAGGGTTGCGGACCGCTCCTACGAGCAGTACTTC. Its translation is CASSPRVADRSYEQYF. Supplemented by reference TRBV5-5 and TRBJ2-7, the full variable domain reads DAGVTQSPTHLIKTRGQQVTLRCSPISGHKSVSWYQQVLGQGPQFIFQYYEKEERGRGNFPDRFSARQFPNYSSELNVNALLLGDSALYLCASSPRVADRSYEQYFGPGTRLTVT.

The chain joins TRBV5-4 to TRBJ2-5; no clear D. Germline V lookup: CDR1 SGHNT, CDR2 YYREEE (reference sequence). The CDR3 covers 15 residues. Trimming stripped 0 bases from V and 4 bases from J, with 13 bases between. The CDR3 here is CASSLASHSGETQYF. The CDR3 nucleotides read TGTGCCAGCAGCTTGGCCTCACATTCGGGAGAGACCCAGTACTTC. Based on the CDR3 plus reference TRBV5-4 and TRBJ2-5, the full variable domain is ETGVTQSPTHLIKTRGQQVTLRCSSQSGHNTVSWYQQALGQGPQFIFQYYREEENGRGNFPPRFSGLQFPNYSSELNVNALELDDSALYLCASSLASHSGETQYFGPGTRLLVL.

This clonotype was counted at least ten times. The chain is built from TRBV7-2 and TRBJ2-5; 7 bases are shared with TRBD1. Germline loops: CDR1 SGHTA, CDR2 FQGNSA. The CDR3 length is 14 residues. With 5 bases clipped from V and 1 base from J, the junction kept 4 bases outside the gene matches. The CDR3 loop is CASSPQGSQETQYF. The CDR3 coding sequence is TGTGCCAGCAGCCCACAGGGGTCCCAAGAGACCCAGTACTTC. Full variable domain (outside the CDR3, taken from reference TRBV7-2 and TRBJ2-5): GAGVSQSPSNKVTEKGKDVELRCDPISGHTALYWYRQSLGQGLEFLIYFQGNSAPDKSGLPSDRFSAERTGGSVSTLTIQRTQQEDSAVYLCASSPQGSQETQYFGPGTRLLVL.

Of note for this clonotype: Compared with germline, one end of the junction differs, possibly owing to a read error. The chain recombines TRBV5-4 with TRBJ2-1; D unresolved. The CDR3 extends over 14 amino acids. Germline CDR1 reads SGHNT; CDR2 reads YYREEE (reference sequence). CDR3 loop: CAGSLEAGDNEQFF. DNA for the CDR3: TGTGCCGGCAGCTTGGAAGCAGGCGACAATGAGCAGTTCTTC. Drawing the rest from reference TRBV5-4 and TRBJ2-1, the complete variable domain is ETGVTQSPTHLIKTRGQQVTLRCSSQSGHNTVSWYQQALGQGPQFIFQYYREEENGRGNFPPRFSGLQFPNYSSELNVNALELDDSALYLCAGSLEAGDNEQFFGPGTRLTVL.

The V and J genes are TRBV27 and TRBJ2-6; the D gene could be TRBD1 or TRBD2 (6 bases each). Germline CDR1 is MNHEY and CDR2 is SMNVEV (reference sequence). Trimming stripped 5 bases from V and 4 bases from J, with 21 bases between. This CDR3 contains 18 residues. CDR3 in DNA: TGTGCCAGCAGTAGGGGGACTTTTGGGCCGTCCGGGGCCAACGTCCTGACTTTC. Amino acid sequence: CASSRGTFGPSGANVLTF.